One sample yielded the 30 T cell receptor beta chains listed below, sequenced in a study of blood T cell repertoires in COVID-19 (dated by TCRdb to the early 2020s). Library construction relied on the immunoSEQ multiplex PCR assay. TCRdb's version of the immuneACCESS table is confined to in-frame rearrangements and falls short of the full clone set. An unresolved V gene accounts for under half of the shortfall where checked; the remainder is of unknown origin. The sample records approximately 70,000 clones, approximately 89% of which are singletons. Around 5% of the sample is in the top ten clones. Sequencing was done on a sample of peripheral blood. The receptor source for this set is a woman aged 55-70 years with active COVID-19.

The CDR3 is CASSDSGTSGLTQYF. In DNA form, the CDR3 reads TGCGCCAGCAGCGACTCCGGGACTAGTGGGTTGACCCAGTACTTC. The V call is TRBV5-1, the J call TRBJ2-5; 8 nucleotides match TRBD2. Looked up from germline, CDR1 is SGHRS and CDR2 is YFSETQ. J lost 7 bases, V lost 4 bases, and 12 bases had no gene match. The CDR3 consists of 15 residues.

The chain carries TRBV28 and TRBJ2-5, with a tentative D call TRBD2 (6 bases). This CDR3 is 15 amino acids long. The germline V gene encodes CDR1 MDHEN and CDR2 SYDVKM. V shed 8 bases and J shed 2 bases, with 18 bases lying between them. In DNA, the CDR3 is TGTGCCAGCTCCTCGGACTACCTTAATCAAGAGACCCAGTACTTC. The encoded protein is CASSSDYLNQETQYF.

The chain has TRBV3-1 (or the pseudogene TRBV3-2) and TRBJ1-6; TRBD1 matches at 7 bases. V trimming: 1 base; J trimming: 6 bases; junction bases outside the gene matches: 3. There are 15 residues in the CDR3. Germline CDR1 reads LGHDT; CDR2 reads YNNKEL (reference sequence). This CDR3 reads CASSQGQGVNSPLHF. As DNA, the CDR3 is TGTGCCAGCAGCCAAGGGCAGGGGGTTAATTCACCCCTCCACTTT.

This chain links TRBV6-6 with TRBJ2-1; D perhaps matches TRBD2 (7 bases). The length of the CDR3 is 15 residues. Germline V lookup: CDR1 MNHNY, CDR2 SVGAGI (reference sequence). The V end lost 7 bases, the J end lost 8 bases, and 21 bases lay between the germline ends. The DNA for the CDR3 is TGTGCCAGCAATAAGGGGGACTCACGGGGGGATGAGCAGTTCTTC. Its protein is CASNKGDSRGDEQFF.

This clone occurred once. The chain couples TRBV30 to TRBJ1-1, with a weak D call TRBD1 (5 bases). The CDR3 extends over 13 amino acids. The V end lost 2 bases, the J end lost 9 bases, and 16 bases lay between the germline ends. CDR1 and CDR2 from the germline V gene are GTSNPN and SVGIG (reference sequence). The CDR3 coding sequence is TGTGCCTGGAGTCCCGGGAGGGGACTTAAAGCTTTCTTT. Protein: CAWSPGRGLKAFF.

This rearrangement joins TRBV7-9 to TRBJ2-1; 12 bases agree with TRBD2. Unmatched junction bases numbered 9, after V lost 5 bases and J lost 13 bases. CDR1 and CDR2 (germline): SEHNR, FQNEAQ (reference sequence). CDR3 length: 14 amino acids. CDR3 sequence reads: CASSASAGLAGQFF. CDR3 sequence (DNA): TGTGCCAGCAGCGCCTCCGCGGGACTAGCGGGCCAGTTCTTC.

The V and J genes are TRBV2 and TRBJ2-5, with 13 bases fitting TRBD2. The ends lost 7 bases at V and 5 bases at J; junction bases unmatched: 4. The length of the CDR3 is 14 residues. The germline gives CDR1 SNHLY, CDR2 FYNNEI. The CDR3 DNA follows: TGTGCCAGCAAGGGACTAGCGGGATGGGAGACCCAGTACTTC. Protein product: CASKGLAGWETQYF. The variable domain in full, completed from reference TRBV2 and TRBJ2-5, reads EPEVTQTPSHQVTQMGQEVILRCVPISNHLYFYWYRQILGQKVEFLVSFYNNEISEKSEIFDDQFSVERPDGSNFTLKIRSTKLEDSAMYFCASKGLAGWETQYFGPGTRLLVL.

This clone was counted a single time. The chain links TRBV19 to TRBJ1-5; D is unresolved. CDR1 is LNHDA, CDR2 SQIVND, per germline (reference sequence). V lost 7 bases, J lost 5 bases, and 15 bases lay in between. The CDR3 extends over 14 amino acids. The DNA for the CDR3 is TGTGCCAGTAAACCAGACGGAGAGTATCAGCCCCAGCATTTT. It encodes CASKPDGEYQPQHF.

V usage is TRBV6-5 and J usage is TRBJ2-1; tentatively, D is TRBD1 (6 bases). Trimming took off 8 bases at V and 8 bases at J, with 19 bases between the two ends. The CDR3 runs to 14 residues. The V gene's germline CDR1 is MNHEY and CDR2 SVGAGI. The CDR3: CASQTGRIAHEQFF. The DNA for the CDR3 is TGTGCCAGCCAGACAGGACGTATCGCCCATGAGCAGTTCTTC.

This chain joins TRBV10-3 and TRBJ1-2; TRBD1 agrees at 9 bases. The CDR3 runs 15 residues. V was clipped by 6 bases and J by 6 bases; unmatched bases: 11. Germline values: CDR1 ENHRY, CDR2 SYGVKD. The CDR3 loop reads CAISQSTGGANGYTF. Written as DNA, the CDR3 is TGTGCCATCAGCCAATCCACAGGGGGCGCAAATGGCTACACCTTC.

The rearrangement joins TRBV5-1 to TRBJ2-3; D may be TRBD2 (6 bases). CDR1 and CDR2 from the germline V gene are SGHRS and YFSETQ. With 0 bases removed from V and 5 bases from J, the gap between germline ends came to 13 bases. This CDR3 is 15 amino acids long. CDR3 sequence: CASSLVRDPRDTQYF. In nucleotides, the CDR3 is TGCGCCAGCAGCTTGGTGCGGGATCCCCGAGATACGCAGTATTTT.

This sequence joins TRBV18 and TRBJ1-1; no reliable D call. The CDR3 has 14 amino acids. Trimming took off 2 bases at V and 1 base at J, with 8 bases between the two ends. Germline CDR1 and CDR2: KGHSH and LQKENI. The CDR3 nucleotides are TGTGCCAGCTCACCAATAGGGAGGAACACTGAAGCTTTCTTT. This gives the protein CASSPIGRNTEAFF. Full variable domain (remainder filled in from reference TRBV18 and TRBJ1-1): NAGVMQNPRHLVRRRGQEARLRCSPMKGHSHVYWYRQLPEEGLKFMVYLQKENIIDESGMPKERFSAEFPKEGPSILRIQQVVRGDSAAYFCASSPIGRNTEAFFGQGTRLTVV.

The rearrangement joins TRBV19 to TRBJ2-1; weak D call: TRBD1 (6 bases). This CDR3 comprises 15 residues. Between the trimmed V and J ends, which lost 3 bases and 4 bases, there was a span of 13 bases. Germline CDR1 reads LNHDA; CDR2 reads SQIVND (reference sequence). CDR3 DNA sequence: TGTGCCAGTAGTATGAGGGACAATATTTACAATGAGCAGTTCTTC. Its translation is CASSMRDNIYNEQFF.

A few counts support this clone. The chain uses TRBV11-2 and TRBJ2-2, with a possible D match to TRBD2 (5 bases). Germline assignment: CDR1 SGHAT and CDR2 FQNNGV. The V end was cut by 6 bases, the J end by 6 bases, with 17 bases between. The CDR3 extends over 15 amino acids. Here the CDR3 DNA reads TGTGCCAGCAGTTCCCCGGGGATTGCTTCCGGGGAGCTGTTTTTT. Protein: CASSSPGIASGELFF.

The V gene is TRBV10-1, the J gene TRBJ1-2; 10 nucleotides line up with TRBD1. The CDR3 extends over 14 amino acids. Trimming at V came to 8 bases and at J to 6 bases, leaving 9 bases not matched to a gene. Per germline, CDR1 WNHNN and CDR2 SYGVQD (reference sequence). The CDR3 DNA reads TGCGCCAGCTCATCCGGGACAGGGGTTAATGGCTACACCTTC. Protein sequence: CASSSGTGVNGYTF.

This sequence joins TRBV28 and TRBJ2-4, with no clear D. The CDR3 totals 12 residues. Trimming took 4 bases from V and 6 from J, leaving 7 bases between them. Germline V CDR1 and CDR2: MDHEN, SYDVKM. The CDR3 here is CASSSQPNIQYF. CDR3 DNA sequence: TGTGCCAGCAGTTCACAGCCAAACATTCAGTACTTC.

V is TRBV14 and J is TRBJ2-2, with 9 positions matching TRBD1. V lost 3 bases and J lost 4; bases outside the gene matches: 6. The CDR3 runs to 16 residues. From germline, CDR1 is SGHDN and CDR2 FVKESK. CDR3: CASSHLRDRATGELFF. CDR3 nucleotide sequence: TGTGCCAGCAGCCACCTCCGGGACAGGGCCACCGGGGAGCTGTTTTTT.

This chain uses TRBV2 with TRBJ2-2; TRBD2 might be the D (6 bases). CDR1 SNHLY and CDR2 FYNNEI come from the germline V gene. V lost 7 bases and J 4 bases, leaving 19 bases between the germline ends. This CDR3 spans 16 amino acids. CDR3 in DNA: TGTGCCAGCAACAAAGACGGGGGAGCGCGCACCGGGGAGCTGTTTTTT. This encodes CASNKDGGARTGELFF.

This chain links TRBV7-9 with TRBJ2-2; D possibly corresponds to TRBD1 (5 bases). Looked up from germline, CDR1 is SEHNR and CDR2 is FQNEAQ (reference sequence). The CDR3 runs to 19 residues. V lost 4 bases to trimming and J lost 0 bases, with 21 bases between them. This CDR3 is CASSSRLSLQVANTGELFF. The CDR3, as DNA: TGTGCCAGCAGCTCACGACTGTCCCTACAGGTGGCGAACACCGGGGAGCTGTTTTTT. The complete variable domain, with remaining parts taken from reference TRBV7-9 and TRBJ2-2, reads DTGVSQNPRHKITKRGQNVTFRCDPISEHNRLYWYRQTLGQGPEFLTYFQNEAQLEKSRLLSDRFSAERPKGSFSTLEIQRTEQGDSAMYLCASSSRLSLQVANTGELFFGEGSRLTVL.

The rearrangement joins TRBV6-5 to TRBJ2-3; D possibly corresponds to TRBD2 (5 bases). From germline, CDR1 is MNHEY and CDR2 SVGAGI. This CDR3 is 14 amino acids long. V lost 3 bases, J lost 2 bases, and 9 bases lay in between. Here the CDR3 reads CASSYTSYTDTQYF. In DNA form, the CDR3 reads TGTGCCAGCAGTTATACTAGTTACACAGATACGCAGTATTTT.

This chain connects TRBV19 to TRBJ1-5, with a possible D match to TRBD1 (5 bases). Between the trimmed V and J ends, which lost 9 bases and 7 bases, there was a span of 13 bases. The CDR3 runs to 12 residues. Germline loops: CDR1 LNHDA, CDR2 SQIVND (reference sequence). CDR3 in amino acids: CASGGGSQPQHF. The CDR3 nucleotides are TGTGCCAGCGGGGGGGGATCCCAGCCCCAGCATTTT.

The chain employs TRBV3-1 (or the pseudogene TRBV3-2) and TRBJ2-1; a weak D match, TRBD1 (6 bases). The length of the CDR3 is 16 residues. CDR1 and CDR2 from the germline V gene are LGHDT and YNNKEL (reference sequence). The ends were cut back, 1 base at V and 4 bases at J, with 14 bases in the middle. CDR3 sequence: CASSQGVQGFYNEQFF. In DNA form, the CDR3 reads TGTGCCAGCAGCCAAGGTGTTCAGGGGTTTTACAATGAGCAGTTCTTC.

This clone turned up a few times. The chain couples TRBV27 to TRBJ2-3; TRBD1 agrees at 7 bases. Germline V gene sequence: CDR1 MNHEY, CDR2 SMNVEV (reference sequence). J gave up 2 bases and V 6 bases, and 20 bases lay outside the gene matches. This CDR3 is 19 amino acids long. CDR3 sequence reads: CASSPLGMRQGHFTDTQYF. CDR3 sequence (DNA): TGTGCCAGCAGCCCCCTGGGGATGAGACAGGGACATTTCACAGATACGCAGTATTTT.

This clone was counted once. This chain joins TRBV5-5 and TRBJ2-7; 10 bases map to TRBD1. The CDR3 loop spans 17 amino acids. The trim removed 2 bases at V and 2 bases at J, leaving 10 bases unmatched. Germline CDR1 and CDR2: SGHKS and YYEKEE (reference sequence). CDR3 loop: CASSLPPGTGDPYEQYF. Here the CDR3 DNA reads TGTGCCAGCAGCTTACCCCCCGGGACAGGGGACCCCTACGAGCAGTACTTC.

The chain carries TRBV27 and TRBJ2-7; D might be TRBD2 (5 bases). The germline V and J ends were trimmed by 4 bases and 6 bases, with 16 bases remaining between them. This CDR3 has 14 amino acids. From germline, CDR1 is MNHEY and CDR2 SMNVEV (reference sequence). CDR3 residues: CASSYNHDYPEQYF. The CDR3 nucleotides read TGTGCCAGCAGTTATAATCACGACTACCCCGAGCAGTACTTC.

This sequence joins TRBV3-1 (or the pseudogene TRBV3-2) and TRBJ2-2; possible D gene TRBD1, 6 bases. Trimming shortened V by 4 bases and J by 1 base, and 13 bases separated the two germline ends. CDR1 is LGHDT and CDR2 is YNNKEL in the germline V gene (reference sequence). This CDR3 region has 16 residues. CDR3 in DNA: TGTGCCAGCAGCCCCGAGGGGGAGCTGAACACCGGGGAGCTGTTTTTT. Its protein product is CASSPEGELNTGELFF.

The table lists this clone with a count of one. This chain links TRBV2 with TRBJ2-1, with TRBD1 as a possible D gene (6 bases). V lost 7 bases and J 4 bases, leaving 14 bases between the germline ends. The CDR3 consists of 14 residues. CDR1 and CDR2 (germline): SNHLY, FYNNEI. As DNA, the CDR3 is TGTGCCAGCACTAGGGCAGGGGTATACAATGAGCAGTTCTTC. Its translation: CASTRAGVYNEQFF.

The chain has TRBV5-4 and TRBJ2-2; TRBD1 matches 8 bases. This CDR3 has 14 amino acids. The germline V gene has CDR1 SGHNT and CDR2 YYREEE (reference sequence). V lost 4 bases to trimming and J lost 7 bases; unmatched junction nucleotides: 6. CDR3 DNA sequence: TGTGCCAGCAGCCTGCAGGGGGCGGGCGGGGAGCTGTTTTTT. It is translated as CASSLQGAGGELFF. The whole variable domain, remainder taken from reference TRBV5-4 and TRBJ2-2, is ETGVTQSPTHLIKTRGQQVTLRCSSQSGHNTVSWYQQALGQGPQFIFQYYREEENGRGNFPPRFSGLQFPNYSSELNVNALELDDSALYLCASSLQGAGGELFFGEGSRLTVL.

This chain uses TRBV19 with TRBJ1-1; no clear D. V was trimmed by 8 bases and J by 1 base, leaving 2 bases between them. Germline CDR1 and CDR2: LNHDA and SQIVND (reference sequence). The CDR3 has 10 amino acids. CDR3 sequence reads: CASRNTEAFF. For the CDR3, the DNA is TGTGCCAGTCGGAACACTGAAGCTTTCTTT.

The chain couples TRBV28 to TRBJ1-5, with D unresolved. Germline lookup yields CDR1 MDHEN and CDR2 SYDVKM. The CDR3 runs to 12 residues. V lost 6 bases and J lost 0, with 3 bases in between. The CDR3 loop is CASSISNQPQHF. CDR3 DNA: TGTGCCAGCAGCATTAGCAATCAGCCCCAGCATTTT.